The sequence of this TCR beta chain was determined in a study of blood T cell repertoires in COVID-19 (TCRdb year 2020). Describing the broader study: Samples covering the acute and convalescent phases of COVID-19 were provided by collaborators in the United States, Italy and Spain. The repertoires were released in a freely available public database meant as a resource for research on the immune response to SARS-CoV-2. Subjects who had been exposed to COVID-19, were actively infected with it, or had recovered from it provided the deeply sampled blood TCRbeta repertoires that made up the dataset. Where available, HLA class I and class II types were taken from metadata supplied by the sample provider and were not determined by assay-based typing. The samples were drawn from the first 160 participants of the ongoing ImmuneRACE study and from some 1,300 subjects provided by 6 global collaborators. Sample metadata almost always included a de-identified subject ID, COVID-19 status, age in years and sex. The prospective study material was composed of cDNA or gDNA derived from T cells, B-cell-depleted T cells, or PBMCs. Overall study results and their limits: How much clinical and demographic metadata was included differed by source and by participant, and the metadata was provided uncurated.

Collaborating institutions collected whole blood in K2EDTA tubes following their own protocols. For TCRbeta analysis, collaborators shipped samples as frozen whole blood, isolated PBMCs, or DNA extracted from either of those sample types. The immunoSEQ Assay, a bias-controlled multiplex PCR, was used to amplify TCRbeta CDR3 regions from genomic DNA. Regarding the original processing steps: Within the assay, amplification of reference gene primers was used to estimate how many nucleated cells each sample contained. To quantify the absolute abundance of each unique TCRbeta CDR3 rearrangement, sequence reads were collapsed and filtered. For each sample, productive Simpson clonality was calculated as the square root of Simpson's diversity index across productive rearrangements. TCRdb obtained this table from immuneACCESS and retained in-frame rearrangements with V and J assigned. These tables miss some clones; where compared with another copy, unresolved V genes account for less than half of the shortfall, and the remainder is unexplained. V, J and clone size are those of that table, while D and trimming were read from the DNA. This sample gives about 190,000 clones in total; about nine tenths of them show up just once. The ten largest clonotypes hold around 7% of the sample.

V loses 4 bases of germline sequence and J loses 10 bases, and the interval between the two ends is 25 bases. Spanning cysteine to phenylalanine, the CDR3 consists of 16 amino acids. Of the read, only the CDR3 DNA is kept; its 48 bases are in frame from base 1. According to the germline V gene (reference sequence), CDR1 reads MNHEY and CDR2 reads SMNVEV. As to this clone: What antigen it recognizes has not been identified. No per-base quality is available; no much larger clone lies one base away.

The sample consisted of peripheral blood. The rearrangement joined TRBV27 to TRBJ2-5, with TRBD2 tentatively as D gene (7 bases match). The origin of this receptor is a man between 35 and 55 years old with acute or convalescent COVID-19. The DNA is TGTGCCAGCAGTTATTGGCGGGGGCCTGGGAGGGGAGACCAGTACTTC. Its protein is CASSYWRGPGRGDQYF.